The clone carrying this TCR beta chain was recorded many times. Antigen: not known. Prior to thyroid surgery, none of the patients had received any treatment. These data originate in a study of metastatic and nonmetastatic thyroid tumors. Overall study: Blood and tumor or nodule tissue repertoires from malignant and benign thyroid patients were compared. Notes on the study in general: According to reports, the diversity of TCR beta was significantly higher in malignant thyroid tumors than in benign nodules, and this held in both blood and tumor samples.

Original handling: Built for papillary thyroid cancer, a distant-metastasis classifier drew on CDR3 differences across clinicopathological groups. TCRdb re-clonotyped the PCR reads through MiXCR. In this record, the V and J calls reflect TCRdb's handling and not the investigators' own analysis. Among about 93,000 clones listed, approximately 11% were seen once. The V segment lost 0 bases and the J segment 2 bases; nucleotides outside the gene matches: 3. CDR3 size: 17 residues. Germline CDR1 reads SGHTA; CDR2 reads FQGNSA. The sequence was collected from a female donor with papillary thyroid cancer or a benign thyroid nodule (not recorded which). Some clones in this sample may be carry-over from other donors' samples. The specimen was blood. The gene calls are TRBV7-2 and TRBJ2-4; 11 nucleotides match TRBD2. Here the CDR3 reads CASSLALAGGPKNIQYF. For the CDR3, the DNA is TGTGCCAGCAGCTTAGCCCTAGCGGGAGGTCCCAAAAACATTCAGTACTTC.